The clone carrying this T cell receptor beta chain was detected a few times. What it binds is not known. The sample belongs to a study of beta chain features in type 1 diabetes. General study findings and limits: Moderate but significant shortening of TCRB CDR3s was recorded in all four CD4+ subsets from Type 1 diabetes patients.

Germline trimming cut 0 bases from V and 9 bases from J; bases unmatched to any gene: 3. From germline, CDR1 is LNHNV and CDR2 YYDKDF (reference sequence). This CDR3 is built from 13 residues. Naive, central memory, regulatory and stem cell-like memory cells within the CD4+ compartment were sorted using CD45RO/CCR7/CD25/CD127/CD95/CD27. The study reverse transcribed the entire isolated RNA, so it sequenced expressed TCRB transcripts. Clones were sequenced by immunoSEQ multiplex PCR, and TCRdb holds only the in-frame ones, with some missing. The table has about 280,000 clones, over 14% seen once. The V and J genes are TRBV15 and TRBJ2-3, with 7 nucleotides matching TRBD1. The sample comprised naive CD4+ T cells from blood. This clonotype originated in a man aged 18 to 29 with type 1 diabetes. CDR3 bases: TGTGCCACCAGCAGAGATGCGACAGGGACGCAGTATTTT. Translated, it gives CATSRDATGTQYF.